This TCR beta chain was identified in a study of cytomegalovirus exposure and HLA in healthy donors. The PCR ran on 60 Vbeta and 13 Jbeta primers. Method: immunoSEQ multiplex PCR; TCRdb's copy keeps in-frame clones and lacks some. The repertoire includes 90,000 to 130,000 clones, roughly 78% of them detected once, and under 1.5% sits in the top ten. The ends lost 7 bases at V and 2 bases at J; junction bases unmatched: 7. CDR1 is LNHNV and CDR2 is YYDKDF in the germline V gene (reference sequence). CDR3 length: 15 amino acids. The specimen was PBMCs. The chain couples TRBV15 to TRBJ2-1; 8 positions match TRBD2. This TCR came from a woman aged 25 to 45 in good health and CMV-seronegative. DNA for the CDR3: TGTGCCACCAACGCTCCGGGGGGGGCCTACAATGAGCAGTTCTTC. Encoded protein: CATNAPGGAYNEQFF.